This is a list of T cell receptor beta chains from one sample in a study of shared clonotypes between healthy human individuals. The protocol was immunoSEQ multiplex PCR, while the TCRdb copy is restricted to in-frame clones and leaves out a portion. This table has over a million clones, roughly 96% appearing once. The sequencing sample was made of naive CD4+ T cells sorted from blood. The receptors stem from a man under 40 in good health. The CDR3 runs from the conserved cysteine through the conserved F or W. The order of the fields is clone size, J gene, V gene, D gene, CDR3 DNA, CDR3 protein. D genes are given only for firm matches. Part of the rows lack a size; the others show once, few, many or a class for expanded clones.

NA,TRBJ2-7,TRBV30,NA,TGTGCCTGGAGTGGCCAGGGGTCTCTTACCTACGAGCAGTACTTC,CAWSGQGSLTYEQYF
NA,TRBJ2-3,TRBV7-9,NA,TGTGCCAGCAGCGAAACGGACAGAACAGATACGCAGTATTTT,CASSETDRTDTQYF
NA,TRBJ2-2,TRBV10-2,TRBD2,TGCGCCAGCTTACTTAGCGGGAGAAACGGGGAGCTGTTTTTT,CASLLSGRNGELFF
NA,TRBJ1-1,TRBV5-4,NA,TGTGCCAGCAAGGAGGGGGGAAGCCAAACTGAAGCTTTCTTT,CASKEGGSQTEAFF
NA,TRBJ2-5,TRBV4-1,NA,TGCGCCAGCAGCCAAGTAATACAGGGGAAGCGGGTGGACCAAGAGACCCAGTACTTC,CASSQVIQGKRVDQETQYF
NA,TRBJ2-4,TRBV27,TRBD1,TGTGCCAGCAGTCAAACAAGGGACAGGGGGCGCAAAAACATTCAGTACTTC,CASSQTRDRGRKNIQYF
once,TRBJ1-3,TRBV18,NA,TGTGCCAGCTCACCACTCGAGGCCCTCTCTGGAAACACCATATATTTT,CASSPLEALSGNTIYF
NA,TRBJ1-2,TRBV5-1,TRBD1,TGCGCCAGCAGCAGACAGGGGGTAGAATATGGCTACACCTTC,CASSRQGVEYGYTF
once,TRBJ1-5,TRBV18,NA,TGTGCCAGCTCCCCGGTAGATAGCAATCAGCCCCAGCATTTT,CASSPVDSNQPQHF
NA,TRBJ2-7,TRBV7-2,TRBD1,TGTGCCAGCAGCGTACAGGGGGACACAGGGTTAGGGTACGAGCAGTACTTC,CASSVQGDTGLGYEQYF
once,TRBJ2-1,TRBV19,NA,TGTGCCAGTAGTATAAGGGCTACCAGCTCCTACAATGAGCAGTTCTTC,CASSIRATSSYNEQFF
NA,TRBJ1-4,TRBV28,NA,TGTGCCAGCAGTCTCGAAATCGAAATTAATGAAAAACTGTTTTTT,CASSLEIEINEKLFF
NA,TRBJ2-7,TRBV27,NA,TGTGCCAGCAGGCTTGCACGGGGTTCCTACGAGCAGTACTTC,CASRLARGSYEQYF
NA,TRBJ2-1,TRBV11-2,TRBD2,TGTGCCAGCAGCACGGGACTAGCGGGAGGGCGTGAGCAGTTCTTC,CASSTGLAGGREQFF
NA,TRBJ2-1,TRBV5-4,TRBD2,TGTGCCAGCAGCCCATTGAGCGGGACCAACTACAATGAGCAGTTCTTC,CASSPLSGTNYNEQFF
NA,TRBJ1-1,TRBV2,NA,TGTGCCAGCAGGCCGTCAGTGGGGCGGACTGAAGCTTTCTTT,CASRPSVGRTEAFF
NA,TRBJ2-2,TRBV19,TRBD2,TGTGCCAGTAGTGGGACAGCGGGAGGGACCACCGGGGAGCTGTTTTTT,CASSGTAGGTTGELFF
NA,TRBJ1-5,TRBV28,TRBD1,TGTGCCAGCAGTTTGGCACAGGGGACTCCAAATCAGCCCCAGCATTTT,CASSLAQGTPNQPQHF
NA,TRBJ2-1,TRBV29-1,TRBD1,TGCAGCGCCCGGGACAGGGGGCACTACAATGAGCAGTTCTTC,CSARDRGHYNEQFF
NA,TRBJ2-1,TRBV5-1,TRBD2,TGCGCCAGCAGCTTAGGGACTAGCAATGAGCAGTTCTTC,CASSLGTSNEQFF
NA,TRBJ1-1,TRBV6-5,NA,TGTGCCAGCAGTTCGCGATCCCGGGCTGAAGCTTTCTTT,CASSSRSRAEAFF
NA,TRBJ1-1,TRBV5-6,NA,TGTGCCAGCAGCTTGGAGGTGATGAACACTGAAGCTTTCTTT,CASSLEVMNTEAFF
NA,TRBJ2-2,TRBV7-2,TRBD1,TGTGCCAGCAGCCCCGGACAGGGGGCGACCGGGGAGCTGTTTTTT,CASSPGQGATGELFF
NA,TRBJ2-3,TRBV7-9,NA,TGTGCCAGCAGCTCTGTAGGTGGCACAGATACGCAGTATTTT,CASSSVGGTDTQYF
NA,TRBJ1-1,TRBV18,NA,TGTGCCAGCTCACCACTCGTGAACACTGAAGCTTTCTTT,CASSPLVNTEAFF
NA,TRBJ2-5,TRBV5-1,NA,TGCGCCAGCAGCTTGCCTGAGGCTGTCCAGTACTTC,CASSLPEAVQYF
NA,TRBJ2-7,TRBV27,NA,TGTGCCAGCAGTTCGGCCCTCCTTAGAGAGCAGTACTTC,CASSSALLREQYF
NA,TRBJ2-7,TRBV14,NA,TGTGCCAGCAGCCCCCCAGGGGCTAAGTATGAGCAGTACTTC,CASSPPGAKYEQYF
NA,TRBJ2-7,TRBV7-9,NA,TGTGCCAGCAGCTGGGAATCGGGGCTTGCCGAGCAGTACTTC,CASSWESGLAEQYF
NA,TRBJ1-1,TRBV25-1,NA,TGTGCCAGCAGTGATCTGGTCAGGACTGAAGCTTTCTTT,CASSDLVRTEAFF
NA,TRBJ2-1,TRBV9,TRBD2,TGTGCCAGCAGCACTCAAGCGGGAGGGCCGTGGAATGAGCAGTTCTTC,CASSTQAGGPWNEQFF
few,TRBJ1-3,TRBV10-2,NA,TGCGCCAGCAGGACGGGACCCTTCACTGGAAACACCATATATTTT,CASRTGPFTGNTIYF